What follows is one TCR beta chain and its context. As yet, its antigen is unknown. The method was immunoSEQ multiplex PCR; TCRdb's version includes in-frame clones alone and lacks a portion of them. The profile covers approximately 120,000 clones, with around 92% appearing a single time and about 4.3% taken by the ten largest. These data belong to a study of T cell responses to AZD1222 COVID-19 vaccine. General study findings and limits: Reports say nearly half of spike-specific TCRs go after unmutated variant regions.

Trimming cost V 6 bases and J 5 bases; bases outside gene matches: 18. The length of the CDR3 is 17 residues. Germline V lookup: CDR1 MNHEY, CDR2 SMNVEV (reference sequence). Sequences were derived from peripheral blood, sampled on day 0 of AZD1222 vaccination. The rearrangement joins TRBV27 to TRBJ1-1; 7 positions agree with TRBD1. The origin of this receptor is an adult in good health. CDR3 protein: CASRNTGQRHEGTEAFF. As DNA, the CDR3 is TGTGCCAGCAGAAACACGGGACAGAGACATGAAGGGACTGAAGCTTTCTTT.